This is a list of T cell receptor beta chains from one sample in a study of T cells after yellow fever vaccination. From the 5' RACE reads, TCRdb called clonotypes with MiXCR, one entry per CDR3 protein. Found here are 400,000 to 650,000 distinct CDR3 sequences, just over 20% of them singletons; the top ten hold around 17%. Specimen: PBMCs, collected approximately 22 days after the first yellow fever vaccination. The receptors here all came from a man aged 18 to 30 who received the YFV17D yellow fever vaccine. CDR3s include the opening cysteine and the closing phenylalanine or tryptophan. The D gene is left open where the match is weak. Size is omitted from some rows. Given values are once, few, many or a class for expanded clones.

J,D,V,size,DNA,CDR3
TRBJ2-3,TRBD2,TRBV4-3,many,TGCGCCAGCAGCCAAGATACTAGCGGGGGGGGCGAAACGCAGTATTTT,CASSQDTSGGGETQYF
TRBJ2-5,NA,TRBV5-1,few,TGCGCCAGCAGGAGCGGAAAAGAGACCCAGTACTTC,CASRSGKETQYF
TRBJ2-5,TRBD1,TRBV7-8,NA,TGTGCCAGCAGCTTAAAACAGGGGAATAGGGAGACCCAGTACTTC,CASSLKQGNRETQYF
TRBJ2-3,NA,TRBV9,NA,TGTGCCAGCAGCGTTAGCTCCCAAACCCTTAGCACAGATACGCAGTATTTT,CASSVSSQTLSTDTQYF
TRBJ2-2,NA,TRBV5-1,few,TGCGCCAGCAGCTTTGTATCAGGGGCGAACACCGGGGAGCTGTTTTTT,CASSFVSGANTGELFF
TRBJ1-1,NA,TRBV4-3,NA,TGCGCCAGCACCAGGGCCGGGGGAGACACTGAAGCTTTCTTT,CASTRAGGDTEAFF
TRBJ2-3,NA,TRBV11-2,NA,TGTGCCACCGGGGGTTCTAGCACAGATACGCAGTATTTT,CATGGSSTDTQYF
TRBJ2-3,TRBD2,TRBV5-1,few,TGCGCCAGCAGCTTAGGACTAGCGGGAGCCTTTATCGCAGATACGCAGTATTTT,CASSLGLAGAFIADTQYF
TRBJ2-1,TRBD2,TRBV14,NA,TGTGCCAGCAGCCACGTACTAGCGGGGGGTTACAATGAGCAGTTCTTC,CASSHVLAGGYNEQFF
TRBJ1-1,NA,TRBV6-2/TRBV6-3,NA,TGTGCCAGCCCTCCGCAGTGGATGAACACTGAAGCTTTCTTT,CASPPQWMNTEAFF
TRBJ2-3,NA,TRBV9,NA,TGTGCCAGCAGCGTAGCCTGGGGGTATAGCACAGATACGCAGTATTTT,CASSVAWGYSTDTQYF
TRBJ2-4,TRBD1,TRBV20-1,few,TGCAGTGCTAGAGATAACCGGGACAGTTTAGCCAAAAACATTCAGTACTTC,CSARDNRDSLAKNIQYF
TRBJ1-2,NA,TRBV18,NA,TGTGCCAGCTCACCACCAGTCCTGGACGGCTACACCTTC,CASSPPVLDGYTF
TRBJ2-7,TRBD2,TRBV11-2,NA,TGTGCCAGCAGCCTGGGACTAGAGGGTTACGAGCAGTACTTC,CASSLGLEGYEQYF
TRBJ1-4,NA,TRBV18,NA,TGTGCCAGCTCGACCCGAGGTGAAAAACTGTTTTTT,CASSTRGEKLFF
TRBJ2-3,NA,TRBV6-1,few,TGTGCCAGCAGTGCAGAAACGACGCAGTATTTT,CASSAETTQYF
TRBJ2-5,TRBD2,TRBV7-2,NA,TGTGCCAGCAGCCCAGCGGGGGGGGGAGAGACCCAGTACTTC,CASSPAGGGETQYF
TRBJ2-1,NA,TRBV5-1,few,TGCGCCAGCAGCTTGGGGTGGGAAACCGGAAATGAGCAGTTCTTC,CASSLGWETGNEQFF
TRBJ2-7,TRBD1,TRBV27,few,TGTGCCAGCAGTTCAAGGACAGGGGGCGGGTACGAGCAGTACTTC,CASSSRTGGGYEQYF
TRBJ2-1,NA,TRBV4-3,NA,TGCGCCAGCAGCCAAGTGGCCTGGGGGAATGAGCAGTTCTTC,CASSQVAWGNEQFF
TRBJ2-7,NA,TRBV4-1,NA,TGCGCCAGCAGCCAAGGCCCCACCCCCCTTAGAGAGCAGTACTTC,CASSQGPTPLREQYF
TRBJ1-2,TRBD1,TRBV11-1,NA,TGTGCCAGCAGCTCGAGTATACCGGGACAGAGGAAAAACTATGGCTACACCTTC,CASSSSIPGQRKNYGYTF
TRBJ2-4,TRBD1,TRBV25-1,few,TGTGCCAGCAGTGTTACAGGGGCGAACATTCAGTACTTC,CASSVTGANIQYF
TRBJ2-5,TRBD1,TRBV25-1,few,TGTGCCAGCAGTGAATTGGGGACAGGGACCCAAGAGACCCAGTACTTC,CASSELGTGTQETQYF
TRBJ2-5,NA,TRBV12-3/TRBV12-4,NA,TGTGCCAGCAGTCAATCCCAGGGGTGGGACCAAGAGACCCAGTACTTC,CASSQSQGWDQETQYF
TRBJ2-1,NA,TRBV20-1,few,TGCAGTGCTCCCCACAGCCGAAATGAGCAGTTCTTC,CSAPHSRNEQFF
TRBJ2-5,TRBD1,TRBV10-3,NA,TGTGCCATCAGTGCAGACAGGGTCCAAGAGACCCAGTACTTC,CAISADRVQETQYF
TRBJ1-2,NA,TRBV2,NA,TGTGCCAGCACATCGACGGGACAAGGCTACACCTTC,CASTSTGQGYTF
TRBJ1-1,TRBD1,TRBV2,many,TGTGCCAGCAGCACAGAGACAGGGAGTGCAGCTTTCTTT,CASSTETGSAAFF